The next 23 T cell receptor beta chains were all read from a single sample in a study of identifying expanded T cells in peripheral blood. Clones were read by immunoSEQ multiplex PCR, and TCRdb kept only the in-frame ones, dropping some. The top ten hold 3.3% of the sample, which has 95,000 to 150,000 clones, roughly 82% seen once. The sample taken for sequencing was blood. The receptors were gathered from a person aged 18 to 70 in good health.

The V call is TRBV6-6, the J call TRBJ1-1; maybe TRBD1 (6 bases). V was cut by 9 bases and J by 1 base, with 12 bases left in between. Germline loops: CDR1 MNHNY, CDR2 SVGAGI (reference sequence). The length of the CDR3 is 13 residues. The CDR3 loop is CASEGQKNTEAFF. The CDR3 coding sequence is TGTGCCAGTGAAGGACAGAAGAACACTGAAGCTTTCTTT.

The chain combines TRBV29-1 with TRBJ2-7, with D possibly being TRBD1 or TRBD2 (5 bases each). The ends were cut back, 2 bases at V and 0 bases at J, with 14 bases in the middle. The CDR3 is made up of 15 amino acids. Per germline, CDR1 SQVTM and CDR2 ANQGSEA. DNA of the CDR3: TGCAGCGTTGAACTTGGGACGGCTTACTCCTACGAGCAGTACTTC. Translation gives CSVELGTAYSYEQYF.

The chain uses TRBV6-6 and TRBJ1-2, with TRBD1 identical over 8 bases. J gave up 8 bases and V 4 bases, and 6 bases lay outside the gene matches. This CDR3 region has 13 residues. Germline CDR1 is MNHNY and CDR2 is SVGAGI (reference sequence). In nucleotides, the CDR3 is TGTGCCAGCAGTTGGCAGGGGGCGAGGGGCTACACCTTC. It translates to CASSWQGARGYTF.

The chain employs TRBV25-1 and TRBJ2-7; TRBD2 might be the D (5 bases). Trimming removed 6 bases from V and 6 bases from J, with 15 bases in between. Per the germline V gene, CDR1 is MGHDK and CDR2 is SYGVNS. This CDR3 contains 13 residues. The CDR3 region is CASRKAASVEQYF. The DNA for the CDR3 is TGTGCCAGCAGGAAAGCGGCTTCCGTCGAGCAGTACTTC.

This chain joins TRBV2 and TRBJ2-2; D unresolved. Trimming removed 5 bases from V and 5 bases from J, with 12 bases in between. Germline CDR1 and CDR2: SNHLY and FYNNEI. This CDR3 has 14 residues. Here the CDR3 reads CASSTAYQTGELFF. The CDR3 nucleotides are TGTGCCAGCAGTACAGCCTATCAAACCGGGGAGCTGTTTTTT. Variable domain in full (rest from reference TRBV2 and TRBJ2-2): EPEVTQTPSHQVTQMGQEVILRCVPISNHLYFYWYRQILGQKVEFLVSFYNNEISEKSEIFDDQFSVERPDGSNFTLKIRSTKLEDSAMYFCASSTAYQTGELFFGEGSRLTVL.

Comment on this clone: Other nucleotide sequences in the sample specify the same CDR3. The CDR3: CASSLEGRETQYF. Written as DNA, the CDR3 is TGTGCCAGCAGCTTGGAGGGGAGGGAGACCCAGTACTTC. The gene calls are TRBV11-2 and TRBJ2-5; the D gene is possibly TRBD2 (6 bases). The CDR3 is made up of 13 amino acids. Deletions cut 3 bases from V and 5 bases from J, with 10 bases between. The germline V gene has CDR1 SGHAT and CDR2 FQNNGV.

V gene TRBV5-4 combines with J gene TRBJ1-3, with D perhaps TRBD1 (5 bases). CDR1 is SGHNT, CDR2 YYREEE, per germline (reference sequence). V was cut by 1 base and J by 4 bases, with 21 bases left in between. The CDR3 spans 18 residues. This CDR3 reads CASSLSVDSHSAGNTIYF. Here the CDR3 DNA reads TGTGCCAGCAGCTTGTCCGTCGACAGTCACTCGGCGGGAAACACCATATATTTT.

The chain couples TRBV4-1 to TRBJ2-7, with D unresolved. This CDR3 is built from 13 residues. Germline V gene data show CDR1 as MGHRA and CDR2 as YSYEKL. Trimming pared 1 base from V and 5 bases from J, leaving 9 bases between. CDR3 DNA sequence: TGCGCCAGCAGCCAAGTCCCGCGCCACGAGCAGTACTTC. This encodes CASSQVPRHEQYF.

CDR3 bases: TGTGCCAGCAGGACAGGGTCCTACAATGAGCAGTTCTTC. Amino acid sequence: CASRTGSYNEQFF. This rearrangement joins TRBV6-6 to TRBJ2-1; 7 bases agree with TRBD1. This CDR3 has 13 amino acids. V lost 6 bases and J lost 1; bases outside the gene matches: 0. Germline assignment: CDR1 MNHNY and CDR2 SVGAGI (reference sequence).

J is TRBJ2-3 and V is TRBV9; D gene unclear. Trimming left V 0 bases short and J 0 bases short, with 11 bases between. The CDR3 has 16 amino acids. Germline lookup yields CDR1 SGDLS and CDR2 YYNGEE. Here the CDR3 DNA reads TGTGCCAGCAGCGTAGCGGCCGGCTTTAGCACAGATACGCAGTATTTT. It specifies CASSVAAGFSTDTQYF.

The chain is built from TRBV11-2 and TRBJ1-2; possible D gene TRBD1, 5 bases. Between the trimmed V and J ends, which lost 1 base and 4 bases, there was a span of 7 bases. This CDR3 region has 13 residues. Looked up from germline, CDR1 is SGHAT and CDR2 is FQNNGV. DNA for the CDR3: TGTGCCAGCAGCTTAGGACAGAGCTATGGCTACACCTTC. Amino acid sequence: CASSLGQSYGYTF.

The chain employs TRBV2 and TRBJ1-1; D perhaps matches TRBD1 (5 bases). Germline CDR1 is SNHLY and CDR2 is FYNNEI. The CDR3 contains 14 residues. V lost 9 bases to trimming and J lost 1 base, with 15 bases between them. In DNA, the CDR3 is TGTGCCAGGGGGACTCGACAGTCGAACACTGAAGCTTTCTTT. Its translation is CARGTRQSNTEAFF.

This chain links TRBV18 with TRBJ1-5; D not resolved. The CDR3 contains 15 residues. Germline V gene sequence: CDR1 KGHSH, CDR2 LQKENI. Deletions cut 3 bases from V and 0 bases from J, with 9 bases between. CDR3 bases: TGTGCCAGCTCACCCGGACGTTCTAGCAATCAGCCCCAGCATTTT. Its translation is CASSPGRSSNQPQHF.

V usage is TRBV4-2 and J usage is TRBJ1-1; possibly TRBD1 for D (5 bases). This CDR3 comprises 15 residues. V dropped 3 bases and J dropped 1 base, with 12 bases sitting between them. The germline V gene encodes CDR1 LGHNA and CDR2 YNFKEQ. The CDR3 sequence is CASSHGGGANTEAFF. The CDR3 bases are TGTGCCAGCAGCCATGGGGGTGGGGCGAACACTGAAGCTTTCTTT.

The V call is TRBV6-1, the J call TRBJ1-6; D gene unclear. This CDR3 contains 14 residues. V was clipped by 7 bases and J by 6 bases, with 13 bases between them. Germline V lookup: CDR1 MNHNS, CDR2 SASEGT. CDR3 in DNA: TGTGCCAGCAAATCCGGGGTACTTAATTCACCCCTCCACTTT. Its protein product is CASKSGVLNSPLHF.

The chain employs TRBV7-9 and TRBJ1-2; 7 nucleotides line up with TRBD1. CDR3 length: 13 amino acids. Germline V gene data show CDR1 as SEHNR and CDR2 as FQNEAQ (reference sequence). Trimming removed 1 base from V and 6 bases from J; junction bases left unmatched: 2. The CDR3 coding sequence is TGTGCCAGCAGCTTAGGAACAGGGGATGGCTACACCTTC. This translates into CASSLGTGDGYTF.

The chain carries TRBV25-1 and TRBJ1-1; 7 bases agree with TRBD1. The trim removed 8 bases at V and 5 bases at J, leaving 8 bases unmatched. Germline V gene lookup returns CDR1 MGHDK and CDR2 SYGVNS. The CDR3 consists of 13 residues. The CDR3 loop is CASRETGRTEAFF. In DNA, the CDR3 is TGTGCCAGCCGAGAGACAGGGCGGACTGAAGCTTTCTTT.

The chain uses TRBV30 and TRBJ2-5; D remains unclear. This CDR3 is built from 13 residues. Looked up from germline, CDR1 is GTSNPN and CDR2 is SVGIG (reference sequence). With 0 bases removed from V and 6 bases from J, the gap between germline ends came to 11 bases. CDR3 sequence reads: CAWSVPNEKTQYF. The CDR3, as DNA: TGTGCCTGGAGTGTCCCCAACGAAAAGACCCAGTACTTC.

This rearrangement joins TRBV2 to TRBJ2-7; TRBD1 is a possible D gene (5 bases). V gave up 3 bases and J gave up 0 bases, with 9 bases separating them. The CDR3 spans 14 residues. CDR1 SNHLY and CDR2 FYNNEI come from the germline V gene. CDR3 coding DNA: TGTGCCAGCAGTGAGGACACAAGCTCCTACGAGCAGTACTTC. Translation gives CASSEDTSSYEQYF.

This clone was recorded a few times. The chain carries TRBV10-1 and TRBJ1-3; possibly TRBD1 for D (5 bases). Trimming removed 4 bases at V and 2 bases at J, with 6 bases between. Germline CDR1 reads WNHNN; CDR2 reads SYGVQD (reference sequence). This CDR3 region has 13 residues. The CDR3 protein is CASSGTTGNTIYF. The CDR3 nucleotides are TGCGCCAGCAGTGGGACAACTGGAAACACCATATATTTT.

The CDR3 DNA follows: TGTGCCAGCAGCGTAAGGGACCCACCCAACCCCAATGATGCGCAGTATTTT. It is translated as CASSVRDPPNPNDAQYF. The chain links TRBV9 to TRBJ2-3; D may correspond to TRBD1 or TRBD2 (5 bases each). Germline-derived CDR1 and CDR2 are SGDLS and YYNGEE. Trimming left V 1 base short and J 10 bases short, with 25 bases between. The CDR3 is 17 residues long.

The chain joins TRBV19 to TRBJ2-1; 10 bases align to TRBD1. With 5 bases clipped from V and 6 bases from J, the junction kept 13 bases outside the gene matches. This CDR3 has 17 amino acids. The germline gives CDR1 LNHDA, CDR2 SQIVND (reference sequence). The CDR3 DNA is TGTGCCAGTAGTCTCTACTCCACCGGGACAGGGGTCAATGAGCAGTTCTTC. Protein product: CASSLYSTGTGVNEQFF.

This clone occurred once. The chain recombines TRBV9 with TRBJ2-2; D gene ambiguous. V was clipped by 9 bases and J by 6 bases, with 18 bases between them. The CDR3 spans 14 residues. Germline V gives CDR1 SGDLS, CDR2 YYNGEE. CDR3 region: CATRHDEIAGELFF. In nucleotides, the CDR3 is TGTGCCACCAGACATGACGAAATCGCCGGGGAGCTGTTTTTT.